This TCR beta chain was sequenced during a study of vaccination and CD4 T cells after COVID-19 (dated by TCRdb to 2021 to 2024). The study in broad terms: Every convalescent patient had a positive nasal swab PCR test for SARS-CoV-2, with mild disease in nine patients and severe disease in one. The convalescent cohort included six males and four females, with two Hispanic individuals, seven Caucasians, two Asians and one multiracial person. Each participant got two doses of either the Pfizer-BioNTech BNT162b2 vaccine (n=8) or the Moderna mRNA-1273 vaccine (n=2). Post-COVID blood samples from convalescent patients were collected a median of about 100 days after diagnosis, with a range of about 35 to 161 days. The time from the second vaccine dose to post-vaccine blood sampling had a median of roughly 77 days and ranged from about 12 to 241 days. A few convalescent patients gave samples both early after vaccination (day 14) and late after vaccination (days 161 to 241). In approximately eleven COVID-19 convalescent patients and 4 infection-naive healthy vaccine recipients, the spike-specific CD4+ TCR repertoire before mRNA vaccination was compared with the repertoire after mRNA vaccination.

Cut back by 6 bases and 8 bases, the V and J ends lie 11 bases apart. The germline V gene supplies CDR1 SGHAT and CDR2 FQNNGV. The CDR3 has 12 amino acids, counting the end cysteine and phenylalanine. The CDR3 DNA has 36 bases and is translated from base 1. Note on this clonotype: The antigen this receptor binds is unknown. No much larger clone is present one base from it, and per-base qualities are unavailable.

The method behind the library was PCR. TCRdb names Illumina iSeq 100 as the instrument used. The published analysis was carried out like this. Non-productive sequences were filtered out, and CDR3s that did not start with C, did not end with F or W, or were shorter than 7 amino acids were discarded. Levenshtein distances (stringdist) and unrooted phylogenetic trees (ape) in R version 3.6.1 were used to assess CDR3 homology. Clones were called with MiXCR by TCRdb after fastp trimmed the public reads at Q25, and only in-frame beta chains were retained. Each CDR3 protein appears once, grouped with its most common genes and DNA. The V and J calls and clone size are TCRdb's, not the authors'. This sample is represented by 30,000 or so distinct CDR3 sequences; approximately 48% of them were singletons. About 6% of the sample is in the top ten clones. Reading the label with the study, this specimen's time point is: late sampling 161 to 241 days after vaccination in three convalescent patients. Positive SARS-CoV-2 PCR tests in the convalescent patients dated from March to December 2020, before Alpha, Beta and Delta variants emerged in the United States. Ficoll-Paque Plus gradient centrifugation was used to isolate PBMCs from whole blood, and the isolated PBMCs were then either used fresh or cryopreserved at -140C.

The paper's findings and limits, for the study overall: The median count of SARS-CoV-2-reactive clonotypes went up from some 23 after infection to 30 to 40 after vaccination, although the change was not significant. Among the post-vaccine SARS-CoV-2-reactive clones in convalescent patients, a median approximately 90% showed up only after vaccination, which suggests vaccine-specific priming. The study included relatively few convalescent patients and did not analyze early timepoints after natural infection. Nearly all vaccine-specific clones in convalescent patients (304 of 307) were mono-reactive for SARS-CoV-2 spike rather than cross-reactive with common cold coronaviruses.

The chain joins TRBV11-2 to TRBJ2-1; there is no confident call for the D gene. The sample in question was CD4+ T cells from blood, obtained about 7 months after SARS-CoV-2 vaccination. This TCR was recovered from a human donor who had recovered from COVID-19. Here is the DNA: TGTGCCAGCAGTTCACTCGCGTATGAGCAGTTCTTC. Its product reads: CASSSLAYEQFF.